Each of the 21 T cell receptor beta chains below was sequenced from the same sample in a study of blood T cell repertoires in COVID-19. Assay used: immunoSEQ multiplex PCR; TCRdb lists only in-frame clones, some missing. The data hold approximately 210,000 clones, with 90% to 95% observed a single time. Sequencing used peripheral blood. These receptors all stem from a young man with COVID-19, enrolled during active disease.

This rearrangement joins TRBV5-1 to TRBJ1-5, with D maybe TRBD1 (5 bases). There are 15 residues in the CDR3. Germline V lookup: CDR1 SGHRS, CDR2 YFSETQ. V shed 4 bases and J shed 4 bases, with 15 bases lying between them. CDR3 coding DNA: TGCGCCAGCAGCCTCGGGGGAAGGGGTAATCAGCCCCAGCATTTT. Residues: CASSLGGRGNQPQHF.

The chain recombines TRBV6-5 with TRBJ1-1; no clear D gene. V lost 2 bases to trimming and J lost 1 base, with 8 bases between them. Germline assignment: CDR1 MNHEY and CDR2 SVGAGI. This CDR3 region has 14 residues. The CDR3 loop is CASSYRQENTEAFF. The CDR3 DNA is TGTGCCAGCAGTTACCGGCAGGAGAACACTGAAGCTTTCTTT.

The table lists this clone with a count of one. The V and J genes are TRBV29-1 and TRBJ1-1; weak D call: TRBD1 (6 bases). V lost 6 bases, J lost 8 bases, and 13 bases lay in between. This CDR3 is built from 11 residues. Per germline, CDR1 SQVTM and CDR2 ANQGSEA. The CDR3 nucleotides read TGCAGCGTATCTCTCACAGGGGAAGCTTTCTTT. It is translated as CSVSLTGEAFF.

This clone was recorded only once. J is TRBJ1-6 and V is TRBV9; D unclear. Germline lookup yields CDR1 SGDLS and CDR2 YYNGEE. V shed 0 bases and J shed 9 bases, with 4 bases lying between them. The CDR3 sequence is 12 residues long. The CDR3 sequence: CASSVGGSPLHF. The CDR3, as DNA: TGTGCCAGCAGCGTAGGCGGTTCACCCCTCCACTTT. The variable domain in full, completed from reference TRBV9 and TRBJ1-6, reads DSGVTQTPKHLITATGQRVTLRCSPRSGDLSVYWYQQSLDQGLQFLIQYYNGEERAKGNILERFSAQQFPDLHSELNLSSLELGDSALYFCASSVGGSPLHFGNGTRLTVT.

The J gene is TRBJ1-4, the V gene TRBV6-5; 7 nucleotides align to TRBD1. Germline CDR1 is MNHEY and CDR2 is SVGAGI. The CDR3 runs to 15 residues. Germline trimming cut 2 bases from V and 8 bases from J; bases unmatched to any gene: 8. CDR3 nucleotides: TGTGCCAGCAGTTACAGGGGGGACAGTGACGAAAAACTGTTTTTT. Its protein is CASSYRGDSDEKLFF.

This chain uses TRBV11-2 with TRBJ1-2; 12 nucleotides match TRBD1. The germline gives CDR1 SGHAT, CDR2 FQNNGV. Trimming took 1 base from V and 6 from J; bases not matched to a gene: 3. This CDR3 spans 15 amino acids. The CDR3 coding sequence is TGTGCCAGCAGCTTAGGGGGACAGGGGGCAAATGGCTACACCTTC. As protein: CASSLGGQGANGYTF.

For the CDR3, the DNA is TGTGCCAGCAGCTTAGGTGGTTTTGGGACAGGGGTGGGAGAGACCCAGTACTTC. This encodes CASSLGGFGTGVGETQYF. This rearrangement joins TRBV7-7 to TRBJ2-5; TRBD1 aligns across 10 bases. Germline CDR1 is SSHAT and CDR2 is FNYEAQ (reference sequence). The CDR3 consists of 18 residues. V was pared by 1 base and J by 4 bases, with 12 bases of the junction left unmatched.

The chain is built from TRBV27 and TRBJ1-5; TRBD1 matches at 7 bases. CDR3 size: 15 residues. Germline CDR1 is MNHEY and CDR2 is SMNVEV (reference sequence). J gave up 4 bases and V 2 bases, and 5 bases lay outside the gene matches. The CDR3 region has the DNA TGTGCCAGCAGTTTACCCAGGGGGAGAAATCAGCCCCAGCATTTT. Translated: CASSLPRGRNQPQHF.

The chain employs TRBV3-1 (or the pseudogene TRBV3-2) and TRBJ2-1; 12 nucleotides align to TRBD1. Germline trimming cut 4 bases from V and 14 bases from J; bases unmatched to any gene: 12. This CDR3 spans 15 amino acids. Germline V gene data show CDR1 as LGHDT and CDR2 as YNNKEL (reference sequence). The CDR3 region has the DNA TGTGCCAGCAGCCCCAATCTAGGGACAGGGGGCGAGGAGTTCTTC. Translating it yields CASSPNLGTGGEEFF.

The chain recombines TRBV27 with TRBJ1-6; the D is unclear. Germline assignment: CDR1 MNHEY and CDR2 SMNVEV (reference sequence). The CDR3 spans 12 residues. Trimming left V 5 bases short and J 7 bases short, with 6 bases between. In DNA form, the CDR3 reads TGTGCCAGCAGTCAGAACAATTCACCCCTCCACTTT. It yields the protein CASSQNNSPLHF.

This clone was seen only once. The chain combines TRBV7-9 with TRBJ1-2, with D possibly TRBD1 on 6 matching bases. From germline, CDR1 is SEHNR and CDR2 FQNEAQ (reference sequence). CDR3 size: 14 residues. Trimming cost V 1 base and J 4 bases, with 10 bases left between them. The CDR3 region is CASSLGLTGYGYTF. CDR3 nucleotide sequence: TGTGCCAGCAGCTTAGGCTTGACAGGCTATGGCTACACCTTC.

The gene calls are TRBV3-1 (or the pseudogene TRBV3-2) and TRBJ2-1, with 12 bases aligning to TRBD1. CDR1 is LGHDT, CDR2 YNNKEL, per germline (reference sequence). The length of the CDR3 is 18 residues. J gave up 3 bases and V 4 bases, and 10 bases lay outside the gene matches. CDR3 residues: CASSRLKGTGGVYNEQFF. Here the CDR3 DNA reads TGTGCCAGCAGCCGACTCAAGGGGACAGGGGGCGTCTACAATGAGCAGTTCTTC.

This sequence joins TRBV6-1 and TRBJ2-7; maybe TRBD1 (6 bases). Germline loops: CDR1 MNHNS, CDR2 SASEGT. Deletions cut 3 bases from V and 12 bases from J, with 18 bases between. The CDR3 totals 13 residues. CDR3 sequence (DNA): TGTGCCAGCAGTGACCCGGACAGAACAGTTCTGTACTTC. This gives the protein CASSDPDRTVLYF.

The chain carries TRBV13 and TRBJ2-1; the D gene is possibly TRBD1 (6 bases). V dropped 6 bases and J dropped 0 bases, with 12 bases sitting between them. The CDR3 runs 15 residues. Germline V gene lookup returns CDR1 PRHDT and CDR2 FYEKMQ (reference sequence). CDR3 sequence reads: CASSFRGSSYNEQFF. In DNA form, the CDR3 reads TGTGCCAGCAGTTTCAGGGGTAGCTCCTACAATGAGCAGTTCTTC.

The V and J genes are TRBV9 and TRBJ1-1, with unresolved D. Trimming took off 3 bases at V and 1 base at J, with 13 bases between the two ends. Germline lookup yields CDR1 SGDLS and CDR2 YYNGEE. The CDR3 is 15 amino acids. CDR3 DNA: TGTGCCAGCAGCGGTCACACCTCACCGAACACTGAAGCTTTCTTT. Translating gives CASSGHTSPNTEAFF.

The chain combines TRBV12-3 or TRBV12-4 with TRBJ2-2; D is ambiguous. Trimming took 6 bases from V and 0 from J, leaving 5 bases between them. The CDR3 consists of 13 residues. The CDR3 DNA is TGTGCCAGCAGCTCCCCGAACACCGGGGAGCTGTTTTTT. Encoded protein: CASSSPNTGELFF.

The chain joins TRBV12-3 or TRBV12-4 to TRBJ1-3; D is unresolved. The CDR3 covers 11 residues. Trimming took 7 bases from V and 6 from J, leaving 7 bases between them. The CDR3 region has the DNA TGTGCCAGCAAGCTTCTAAACACCATATATTTT. It specifies CASKLLNTIYF.

V gene TRBV19 combines with J gene TRBJ1-1, with D perhaps matching TRBD1 (5 bases). Germline values: CDR1 LNHDA, CDR2 SQIVND (reference sequence). CDR3 length: 15 amino acids. The ends were cut back, 3 bases at V and 4 bases at J, with 15 bases in the middle. The DNA for the CDR3 is TGTGCCAGTAGTATTGGGGGGTCGGCAGGCACTGAAGCTTTCTTT. As protein: CASSIGGSAGTEAFF.

This chain links TRBV10-2 with TRBJ2-5; 9 bases line up with TRBD1. V lost 4 bases, J lost 9 bases, and 9 bases stayed unmatched. CDR3 size: 14 residues. Germline V CDR1 and CDR2: WSHSY, SAAADI. The DNA of the CDR3 is TGCGCCAGCAGTGGGGACAGGGCTACTTTGGCCCAGTACTTC. This translates into CASSGDRATLAQYF.

This sequence joins TRBV10-3 and TRBJ1-2; 10 bases line up with TRBD1. The CDR3 is made up of 16 amino acids. Per the germline V gene, CDR1 is ENHRY and CDR2 is SYGVKD. Losses at the gene ends were 0 bases for V and 0 bases for J; bases not matched to a gene: 1. The DNA for the CDR3 is TGTGCCATCAGTGAGTCGGACAGGGGGGCTAACTATGGCTACACCTTC. Translation: CAISESDRGANYGYTF.

CDR3 protein: CASTNTGSYTGELFF. CDR3 coding DNA: TGTGCCAGCACCAACACAGGGTCTTACACCGGGGAGCTGTTTTTT. This chain connects TRBV27 to TRBJ2-2, with D possibly being TRBD1 (6 bases). Per germline, CDR1 MNHEY and CDR2 SMNVEV (reference sequence). V gave up 7 bases and J gave up 3 bases, with 15 bases separating them. This CDR3 has 15 amino acids.